Listed here are 25 T cell receptor beta chains from one sample, sequenced in a study of cytomegalovirus exposure and HLA in healthy donors. It was with 60 Vbeta and 13 Jbeta primers that the PCR ran. Profiling relied on immunoSEQ multiplex PCR, and the TCRdb table lists in-frame clones only, not all of them. This sample has over 150,000 clones; more than 70% occur once, and the top ten carry 1.3% to 1.5%. Input material: PBMCs. All receptors come from a man between 60 and 75 years old in good health and CMV-seronegative.

The chain uses TRBV7-6 and TRBJ2-1, with 9 bases that match TRBD2. Trimming at V came to 4 bases and at J to 3 bases, leaving 7 bases not matched to a gene. The CDR3 extends over 16 amino acids. Per the germline V gene, CDR1 is SGHVS and CDR2 is FNYEAQ. This CDR3 is CASSSEISGSYNEQFF. Here the CDR3 DNA reads TGTGCCAGCAGCTCAGAAATTAGCGGGAGCTACAATGAGCAGTTCTTC.

The V gene is TRBV19, the J gene TRBJ2-7; the match to TRBD1 covers 10 bases. V dropped 3 bases and J dropped 0; count of bases not matched to a gene: 2. The germline gives CDR1 LNHDA, CDR2 SQIVND (reference sequence). CDR3 size: 15 residues. CDR3 protein: CASSIGQGVSYEQYF. The CDR3 DNA follows: TGTGCCAGTAGTATTGGACAGGGGGTCTCCTACGAGCAGTACTTC. Variable domain in full (rest from reference TRBV19 and TRBJ2-7): DGGITQSPKYLFRKEGQNVTLSCEQNLNHDAMYWYRQDPGQGLRLIYYSQIVNDFQKGDIAEGYSVSREKKESFPLTVTSAQKNPTAFYLCASSIGQGVSYEQYFGPGTRLTVT.

In its sample, this clone was seen a few times. Other DNA sequences in the sample encode the same CDR3. The chain employs TRBV6-1 and TRBJ2-1; 11 bases are a match to TRBD2. The CDR3 sequence is 18 residues long. Germline V gene lookup returns CDR1 MNHNS and CDR2 SASEGT. Unmatched junction bases numbered 14, after V lost 4 bases and J lost 6 bases. The CDR3, as DNA: TGTGCCAGCAGTGTCAGGGGATTTCTAGCGGGGGGACTCAATGAGCAGTTCTTC. As protein: CASSVRGFLAGGLNEQFF.

Concerning this clone itself: The same CDR3 also results from other DNA sequences found in this sample. The chain links TRBV2 to TRBJ2-1, with 8 bases identical to TRBD2. Germline loops: CDR1 SNHLY, CDR2 FYNNEI. V was clipped by 6 bases and J by 4 bases; unmatched bases: 5. This CDR3 is built from 14 residues. CDR3 DNA: TGTGCCAGCAGACCGGGGGGGGCATACAATGAGCAGTTCTTC. Protein: CASRPGGAYNEQFF.

J is TRBJ2-3 and V is TRBV4-1; possibly TRBD1 for D (6 bases). This CDR3 comprises 15 residues. Germline values: CDR1 MGHRA, CDR2 YSYEKL. V was shortened by 1 base and J by 6 bases, with 14 bases between the two germline ends. The CDR3 coding sequence is TGCGCCAGCAGCCAAGGAGGACAGTACTCCGATACGCAGTATTTT. Encoded protein: CASSQGGQYSDTQYF.

In its sample, this clone was seen a few times. This chain joins TRBV4-2 and TRBJ2-1, with a possible D match to TRBD2 (7 bases). The V end lost 3 bases, the J end lost 3 bases, and 18 bases lay between the germline ends. Germline CDR1 reads LGHNA; CDR2 reads YNFKEQ. The CDR3 contains 17 residues. The DNA of the CDR3 is TGTGCCAGCAGCCAGGGTCCGGAGGGGGGGCACTACAATGAGCAGTTCTTC. Its translation: CASSQGPEGGHYNEQFF.

V is TRBV7-9 and J is TRBJ2-1, with 11 positions matching TRBD2. Germline V CDR1 and CDR2: SEHNR, FQNEAQ (reference sequence). The junction had 6 bases not matched to a gene; V was cut back by 0 bases and J by 2 bases. This CDR3 contains 18 residues. CDR3 protein: CASSLALAGGEAYNEQFF. CDR3 nucleotides: TGTGCCAGCAGCTTAGCTTTAGCGGGAGGGGAGGCCTACAATGAGCAGTTCTTC.

There are a few counts of this clone. V gene TRBV5-1 combines with J gene TRBJ1-2; tentatively, D is TRBD1 (6 bases). Trimming pared 4 bases from V and 4 bases from J, leaving 20 bases between. The CDR3 length is 16 residues. CDR1 SGHRS and CDR2 YFSETQ come from the germline V gene. As DNA, the CDR3 is TGCGCCAGCAGCCTCGGGCGGGGGGCCGGATTCTATGGCTACACCTTC. Amino acid sequence: CASSLGRGAGFYGYTF. The full variable domain, rest sourced from reference TRBV5-1 and TRBJ1-2, is KAGVTQTPRYLIKTRGQQVTLSCSPISGHRSVSWYQQTPGQGLQFLFEYFSETQRNKGNFPGRFSGRQFSNSRSEMNVSTLELGDSALYLCASSLGRGAGFYGYTFGSGTRLTVV.

This chain connects TRBV11-3 to TRBJ2-3, with D possibly TRBD1 on 6 matching bases. Trimming stripped 5 bases from V and 1 base from J, with 10 bases between. The germline CDR1 and CDR2 sequences are SGHNT and YENEEA. The CDR3 is made up of 14 amino acids. The CDR3 nucleotides are TGTGCCAGCAGCCGGAACAGGGGCACAGATACGCAGTATTTT. Amino acid sequence: CASSRNRGTDTQYF.

This clone occurred once. The rearrangement joins TRBV7-9 to TRBJ1-1, with D possibly being TRBD1 (5 bases). V lost 6 bases and J lost 3, with 14 bases in between. The CDR3 sequence is 14 residues long. Germline V gene sequence: CDR1 SEHNR, CDR2 FQNEAQ (reference sequence). The chain's CDR3 is CASSPPGLYTEAFF. The CDR3 nucleotides read TGTGCCAGCAGTCCTCCAGGGTTATACACTGAAGCTTTCTTT.

This chain connects TRBV10-2 to TRBJ2-1, with TRBD2 matching over 9 bases. This CDR3 is built from 16 residues. Germline V gene sequence: CDR1 WSHSY, CDR2 SAAADI. After removal of 6 bases from V and 4 bases from J, the junction contained 10 bases not matched to a gene. CDR3 nucleotides: TGCGCCAGCAGGGACCCCCTAGCGGGGAAGTACAATGAGCAGTTCTTC. Translating it yields CASRDPLAGKYNEQFF.

A few counts support this clone. The chain combines TRBV28 with TRBJ2-3, with TRBD1 matching over 10 bases. The germline CDR1 and CDR2 sequences are MDHEN and SYDVKM. Losses at the gene ends were 3 bases for V and 4 bases for J; bases not matched to a gene: 4. The CDR3 is made up of 15 amino acids. CDR3 amino acids: CASSFGTGVSDTQYF. The CDR3 region has the DNA TGTGCCAGCAGTTTCGGGACAGGGGTATCAGATACGCAGTATTTT.

On this clone: Compared with germline, one end of the junction differs, possibly owing to a read error. Other DNA sequences in the sample encode the same CDR3. J is TRBJ1-2 and V is TRBV6-6; D gene uncertain. CDR1 is MNHNY and CDR2 is SVGAGI in the germline V gene (reference sequence). This CDR3 contains 15 residues. CDR3 residues: CASSYSAVPRGGYTF. Here the CDR3 DNA reads TGTGCCAGTAGTTACTCGGCAGTGCCACGTGGTGGCTACACCTTC.

This clone has only one observation. CDR3 nucleotide sequence: TGTGCCAGCAGCTTGGGGGACACCTCCTATGGCTACACCTTC. Protein: CASSLGDTSYGYTF. The chain couples TRBV5-6 to TRBJ1-2; possible D gene TRBD1, 6 bases. This CDR3 spans 14 amino acids. Looked up from germline, CDR1 is SGHDT and CDR2 is YYEEEE. Trimming stripped 0 bases from V and 4 bases from J, with 10 bases between.

V gene TRBV11-2 combines with J gene TRBJ1-3; 8 bases are a match to TRBD1. Trimming at V came to 2 bases and at J to 2 bases, leaving 5 bases not matched to a gene. Germline V gives CDR1 SGHAT, CDR2 FQNNGV. The CDR3 sequence is 16 residues long. CDR3 loop: CASSLRQGAPGNTIYF. CDR3 in DNA: TGTGCCAGCAGCTTAAGGCAGGGGGCCCCTGGAAACACCATATATTTT.

The chain is built from TRBV5-1 and TRBJ2-5; D call uncertain. Per the germline V gene, CDR1 is SGHRS and CDR2 is YFSETQ. This CDR3 contains 11 residues. V lost 5 bases, J lost 2 bases, and 4 bases lay in between. The CDR3 loop is CASRYQETQYF. The CDR3 nucleotides are TGCGCCAGCAGGTATCAAGAGACCCAGTACTTC.

This clone was detected only a few times. The chain employs TRBV4-2 and TRBJ2-5; D is perhaps TRBD2 (7 bases). CDR1 LGHNA and CDR2 YNFKEQ come from the germline V gene. CDR3 length: 15 amino acids. With 1 base removed from V and 1 base from J, the gap between germline ends came to 10 bases. CDR3 protein: CASSQGRGPQETQYF. The CDR3 DNA follows: TGTGCCAGCAGCCAAGGGCGGGGGCCCCAAGAGACCCAGTACTTC.

The chain has TRBV19 and TRBJ1-5; no clear D. CDR1 LNHDA and CDR2 SQIVND come from the germline V gene (reference sequence). Trimming took 5 bases from V and 0 from J, leaving 5 bases between them. This CDR3 contains 13 residues. The CDR3 nucleotides read TGTGCCAGTAGTGGAGATAGCAATCAGCCCCAGCATTTT. Translated, it gives CASSGDSNQPQHF. The full variable domain, completed using reference TRBV19 and TRBJ1-5, is DGGITQSPKYLFRKEGQNVTLSCEQNLNHDAMYWYRQDPGQGLRLIYYSQIVNDFQKGDIAEGYSVSREKKESFPLTVTSAQKNPTAFYLCASSGDSNQPQHFGDGTRLSIL.

This chain uses TRBV6-1 with TRBJ1-5, with D possibly TRBD1 on 6 matching bases. CDR1 is MNHNS and CDR2 is SASEGT in the germline V gene. V lost 2 bases and J lost 3, with 11 bases in between. The length of the CDR3 is 15 residues. CDR3 DNA: TGTGCCAGCAGTGAAAGGTGGGGGCACAATCAGCCCCAGCATTTT. It is translated as CASSERWGHNQPQHF.

The gene calls are TRBV6-5 and TRBJ1-3; 7 bases match TRBD1. Losses at the gene ends were 2 bases for V and 3 bases for J; bases not matched to a gene: 4. CDR1 is MNHEY, CDR2 SVGAGI, per germline. This CDR3 spans 15 amino acids. In DNA form, the CDR3 reads TGTGCCAGCAGTTACGCCACAGGGGTTGGAAACACCATATATTTT. It specifies CASSYATGVGNTIYF.

V usage is TRBV9 and J usage is TRBJ2-2, with D perhaps matching TRBD2 (6 bases). Germline V lookup: CDR1 SGDLS, CDR2 YYNGEE. V was clipped by 4 bases and J by 4 bases, with 14 bases between them. The CDR3 contains 15 residues. The CDR3 DNA reads as TGTGCCAGCAGCCCCCGGGACTTCCCCACCGGGGAGCTGTTTTTT. Its translation is CASSPRDFPTGELFF.

This clone was observed a handful of times. V and J are TRBV7-8 and TRBJ1-4; D not resolved. V was pared by 3 bases and J by 4 bases, with 9 bases between. CDR1 is SGHVS, CDR2 FQNEAQ, per germline. The CDR3 spans 14 residues. CDR3 region: CASSFSEGNEKLFF. The CDR3, as DNA: TGTGCCAGCAGCTTTAGTGAGGGTAATGAAAAACTGTTTTTT.

The genes are TRBV7-2 and TRBJ2-1; 8 nucleotides match TRBD2. V was clipped by 5 bases and J by 4 bases; unmatched bases: 13. In germline, CDR1 is SGHTA, CDR2 FQGNSA. The CDR3 runs 17 residues. The CDR3 sequence: CASSPRLLAGAYNEQFF. The CDR3 DNA follows: TGTGCCAGCAGCCCCCGTCTGCTAGCGGGTGCTTACAATGAGCAGTTCTTC.

The chain links TRBV7-9 to TRBJ1-1, with no clear D. CDR3 length: 12 amino acids. Germline-derived CDR1 and CDR2 are SEHNR and FQNEAQ (reference sequence). V was cut by 1 base and J by 7 bases, with 7 bases left in between. The CDR3 loop is CASSLEPSEAFF. CDR3 DNA sequence: TGTGCCAGCAGCTTAGAGCCGAGTGAAGCTTTCTTT.

The V call is TRBV30, the J call TRBJ2-7; TRBD1 agrees at 9 bases. After removal of 2 bases from V and 3 bases from J, the junction contained 2 bases not matched to a gene. The CDR3 extends over 13 amino acids. CDR1 is GTSNPN and CDR2 is SVGIG in the germline V gene (reference sequence). The CDR3 here is CAWSRDRDYEQYF. The DNA for the CDR3 is TGTGCCTGGAGTCGGGACAGGGACTACGAGCAGTACTTC.